Listed below are T cell receptor beta chains from one sample, sequenced in a study of cytomegalovirus exposure and HLA in healthy donors. Profiled with immunoSEQ multiplex PCR; TCRdb holds only in-frame clones, not every one. Of about 150,000 clones listed, around 80% are singletons. The specimen was PBMCs. The source is a man in his thirties or forties in good health and CMV-seropositive. The CDR3 runs from the conserved cysteine through the conserved F or W.

>TRBV7-2|TRBJ2-5
CASSSRGGPGAIQYF
>TRBV5-1|TRBJ2-2
CASSVLTGELFF
>TRBV4-1|TRBJ2-1
CASSPGTVYNEQFF
>TRBV4-2|TRBJ1-4
CASSRNPRGEKLFF
>TRBV5-4|TRBJ1-2
CASGPGGTNYGYTF
>TRBV19|TRBJ1-6
CASSDLPGVPSSMGSYNSPLHF
>TRBV4-3|TRBJ2-3
CASSQERAGSQLETDTQYF
>TRBV5-1|TRBJ2-3
CASSLGRGDTQYF
>TRBV7-6|TRBJ2-1
CASSLPSIWGGYNEQFF
>TRBV7-7|TRBJ2-7
CASSSGTGPYEQYF
>TRBV4-1|TRBJ2-2
CASSRAGELFF
>TRBV18|TRBJ2-1
CASSPEGNYNEQFF
>TRBV10-1|TRBJ2-3
CASSEGQGGDTQYF
>TRBV11-2|TRBJ2-7
CASSLVGQGKTYEQYF
>TRBV18|TRBJ2-2
CASSREVDSGELFF
>TRBV6-5|TRBJ1-6
CASTYRQGRSPLHF
>TRBV21-1|TRBJ2-1
CASSKERYNEQFF
>TRBV27|TRBJ1-4
CASSFRQGPTLGEKLFF
>TRBV7-2|TRBJ2-2
CASSSSTRGRTGELFF
>TRBV10-1|TRBJ2-5
CASSGNKAGGDFETQYF
>TRBV28|TRBJ2-3
CASSLASGSFADTQYF
>TRBV30|TRBJ2-5
CAWADQETQYF
>TRBV15|TRBJ2-3
CATSRERGDTQYF
>TRBV9|TRBJ2-1
CASSFTGTGNEQFF
>TRBV2|TRBJ1-1
CASSDWQGQTEAFF
>TRBV28|TRBJ2-3
CASSPRGGYTDTQYF
>TRBV6-1|TRBJ2-7
CASSEGKGASYEQYF
>TRBV19|TRBJ2-7
CASSPGPGYEQYF
>TRBV10-2|TRBJ1-1
CASFRTGVTGTEAFF
>TRBV30|TRBJ2-7
CAWSGGTYEQYF
>TRBV7-9|TRBJ1-5
CASSSTGAGSQPQHF
>TRBV30|TRBJ1-4
CARQGANEKLFF
>TRBV5-4|TRBJ2-7
CASRGPGQGYEQYF
>TRBV29-1|TRBJ2-7
CSARQGYNEQYF
>TRBV19|TRBJ1-5
CASSIKGAGQPQHF
>TRBV7-9|TRBJ2-2
CASSPPDRGNTGELFF
>TRBV18|TRBJ1-1
CASSPGQGTEAFF
>TRBV6-5|TRBJ1-6
CASSRDRGNSPLHF
>TRBV5-4|TRBJ2-3
CASSPRLATDTQYF
>TRBV27|TRBJ2-7
CASSLYRGPYEQYF
>TRBV2|TRBJ2-5
CASGNGRGSGETQYF
>TRBV4-1|TRBJ1-2
CASSQDLFVTGATGGYTF
>TRBV30|TRBJ1-3
CAWSPGTGTYTIYF